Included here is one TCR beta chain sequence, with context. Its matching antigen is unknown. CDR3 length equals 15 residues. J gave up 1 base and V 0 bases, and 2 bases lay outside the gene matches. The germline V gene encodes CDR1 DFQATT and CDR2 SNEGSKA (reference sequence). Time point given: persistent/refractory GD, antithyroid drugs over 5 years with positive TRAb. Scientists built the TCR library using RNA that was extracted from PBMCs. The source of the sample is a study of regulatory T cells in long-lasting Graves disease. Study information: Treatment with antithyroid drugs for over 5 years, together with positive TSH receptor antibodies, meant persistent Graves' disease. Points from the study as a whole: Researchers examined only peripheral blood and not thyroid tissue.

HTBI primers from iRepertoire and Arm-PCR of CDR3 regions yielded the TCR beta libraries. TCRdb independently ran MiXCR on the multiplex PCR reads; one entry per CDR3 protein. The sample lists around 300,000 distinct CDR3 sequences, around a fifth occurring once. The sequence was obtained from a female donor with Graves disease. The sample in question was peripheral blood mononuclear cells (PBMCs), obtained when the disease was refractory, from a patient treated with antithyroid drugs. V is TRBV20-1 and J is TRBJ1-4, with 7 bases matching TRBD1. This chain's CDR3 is CSARETGRTNEKLFF. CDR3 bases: TGCAGTGCTAGAGAGACAGGGCGAACTAATGAAAAACTGTTTTTT.